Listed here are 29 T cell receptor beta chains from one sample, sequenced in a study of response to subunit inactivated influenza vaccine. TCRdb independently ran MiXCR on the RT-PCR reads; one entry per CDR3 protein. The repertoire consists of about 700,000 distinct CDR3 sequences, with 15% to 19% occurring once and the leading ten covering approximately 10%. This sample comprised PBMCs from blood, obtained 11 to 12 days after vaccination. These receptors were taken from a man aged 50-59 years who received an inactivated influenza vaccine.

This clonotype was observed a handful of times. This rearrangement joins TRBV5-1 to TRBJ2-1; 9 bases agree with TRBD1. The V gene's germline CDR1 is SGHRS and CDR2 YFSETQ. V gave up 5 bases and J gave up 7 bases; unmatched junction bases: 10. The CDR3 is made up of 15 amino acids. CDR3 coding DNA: TGCGCCAGCAGTCGTACCGACAGGGGGAGGAATGAGCAGTTCTTC. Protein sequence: CASSRTDRGRNEQFF. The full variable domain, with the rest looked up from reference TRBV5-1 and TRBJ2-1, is KAGVTQTPRYLIKTRGQQVTLSCSPISGHRSVSWYQQTPGQGLQFLFEYFSETQRNKGNFPGRFSGRQFSNSRSEMNVSTLELGDSALYLCASSRTDRGRNEQFFGPGTRLTVL.

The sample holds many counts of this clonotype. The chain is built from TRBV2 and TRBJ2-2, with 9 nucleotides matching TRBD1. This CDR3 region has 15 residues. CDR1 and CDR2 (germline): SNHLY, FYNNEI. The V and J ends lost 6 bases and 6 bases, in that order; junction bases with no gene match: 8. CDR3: CASRNQQGAAGELFF. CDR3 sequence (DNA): TGTGCCAGCAGGAATCAACAGGGGGCCGCCGGGGAGCTGTTTTTT.

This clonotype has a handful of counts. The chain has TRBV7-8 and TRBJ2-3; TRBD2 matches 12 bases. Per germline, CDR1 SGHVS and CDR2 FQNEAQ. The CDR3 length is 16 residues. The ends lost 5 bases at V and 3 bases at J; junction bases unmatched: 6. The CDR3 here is CASSALLAGGTDTQYF. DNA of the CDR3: TGTGCCAGCAGCGCTTTACTAGCGGGGGGAACAGATACGCAGTATTTT.

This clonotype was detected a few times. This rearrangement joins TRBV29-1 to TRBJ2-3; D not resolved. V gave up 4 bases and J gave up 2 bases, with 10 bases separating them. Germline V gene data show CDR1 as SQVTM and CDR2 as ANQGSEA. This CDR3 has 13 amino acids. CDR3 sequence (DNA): TGCAGCGTTGTCCCAGCGTCCACAGATACGCAGTATTTT. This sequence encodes CSVVPASTDTQYF.

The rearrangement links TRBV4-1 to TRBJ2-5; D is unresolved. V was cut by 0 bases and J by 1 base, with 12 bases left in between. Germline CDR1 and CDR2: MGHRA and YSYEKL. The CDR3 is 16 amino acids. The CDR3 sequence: CASSQDNRPRQETQYF. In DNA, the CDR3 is TGCGCCAGCAGCCAAGATAATAGGCCTCGCCAAGAGACCCAGTACTTC.

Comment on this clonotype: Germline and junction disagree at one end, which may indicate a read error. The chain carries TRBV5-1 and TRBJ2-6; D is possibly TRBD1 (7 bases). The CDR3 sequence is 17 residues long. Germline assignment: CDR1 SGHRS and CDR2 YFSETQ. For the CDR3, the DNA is TGCGCCAGCAGCAACCGGGACAGAAGGTCGGGGGCCAACATCCTGACTTTC. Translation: CASSNRDRRSGANILTF.

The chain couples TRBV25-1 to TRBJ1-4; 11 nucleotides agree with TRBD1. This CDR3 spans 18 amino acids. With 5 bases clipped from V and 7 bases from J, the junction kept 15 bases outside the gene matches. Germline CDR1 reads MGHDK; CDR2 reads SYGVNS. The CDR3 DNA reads TGTGCCAGCAGTACATACCCGGGACAGGGGGTCGACGGTGAAAAACTGTTTTTT. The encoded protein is CASSTYPGQGVDGEKLFF.

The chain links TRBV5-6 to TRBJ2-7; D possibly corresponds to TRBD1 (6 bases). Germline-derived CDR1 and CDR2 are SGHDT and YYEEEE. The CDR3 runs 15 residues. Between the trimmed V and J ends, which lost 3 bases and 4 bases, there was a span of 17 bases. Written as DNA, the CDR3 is TGTGCCAGCAGCTGGGAGTGGAAGGGGGAATACGAGCAGTACTTC. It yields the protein CASSWEWKGEYEQYF.

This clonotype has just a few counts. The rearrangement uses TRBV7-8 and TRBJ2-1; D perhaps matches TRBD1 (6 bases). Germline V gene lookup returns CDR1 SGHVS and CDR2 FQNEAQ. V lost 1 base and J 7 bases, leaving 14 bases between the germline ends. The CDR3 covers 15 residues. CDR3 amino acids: CASSLGRRTENEQFF. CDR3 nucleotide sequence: TGTGCCAGCAGCTTAGGGCGGAGGACAGAAAATGAGCAGTTCTTC.

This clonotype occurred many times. The chain's CDR3 is CASSLSSWTGVDEQYF. The CDR3 DNA reads as TGTGCCAGCAGTTTATCGTCGTGGACAGGGGTTGACGAGCAGTACTTC. V usage is TRBV27 and J usage is TRBJ2-7, with 9 bases that match TRBD1. Trimming at V came to 0 bases and at J to 5 bases, leaving 8 bases not matched to a gene. Per germline, CDR1 MNHEY and CDR2 SMNVEV (reference sequence). The CDR3 contains 16 residues.

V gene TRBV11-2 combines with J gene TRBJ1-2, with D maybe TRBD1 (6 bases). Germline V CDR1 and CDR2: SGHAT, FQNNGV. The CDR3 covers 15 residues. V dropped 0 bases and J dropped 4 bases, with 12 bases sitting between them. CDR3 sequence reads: CASSLEPGDSYGYTF. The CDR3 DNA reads TGTGCCAGCAGCTTAGAGCCAGGGGATTCCTATGGCTACACCTTC.

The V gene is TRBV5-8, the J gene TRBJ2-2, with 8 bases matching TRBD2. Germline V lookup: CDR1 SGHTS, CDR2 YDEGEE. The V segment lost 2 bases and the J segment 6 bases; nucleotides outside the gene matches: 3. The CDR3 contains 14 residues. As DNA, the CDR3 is TGTGCCAGCAGCTTCGCGGGGGGCTCCGGGGAGCTGTTTTTT. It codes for CASSFAGGSGELFF.

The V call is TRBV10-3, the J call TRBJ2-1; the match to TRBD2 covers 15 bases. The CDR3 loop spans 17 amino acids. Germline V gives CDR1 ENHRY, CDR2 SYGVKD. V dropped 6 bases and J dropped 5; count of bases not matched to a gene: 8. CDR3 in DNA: TGTGCCATCAGCCATGGGGGACTAGCGGGGGGAAACAATGAGCAGTTCTTC. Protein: CAISHGGLAGGNNEQFF.

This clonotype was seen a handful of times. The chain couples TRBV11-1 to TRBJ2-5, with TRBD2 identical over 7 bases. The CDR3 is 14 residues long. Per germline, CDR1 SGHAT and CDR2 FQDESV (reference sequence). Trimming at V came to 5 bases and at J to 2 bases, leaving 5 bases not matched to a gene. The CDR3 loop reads CASSVGGNQETQYF. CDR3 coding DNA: TGTGCCAGCAGCGTCGGGGGGAATCAAGAGACCCAGTACTTC.

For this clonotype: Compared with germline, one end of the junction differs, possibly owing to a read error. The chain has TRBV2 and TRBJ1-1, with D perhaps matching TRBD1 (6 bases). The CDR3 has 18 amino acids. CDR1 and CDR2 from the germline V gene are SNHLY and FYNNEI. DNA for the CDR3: TGTGCCAGTAGTGCGGACCCCGATAGACAGGCCTCTGGGACTGAAGCTTTCTTT. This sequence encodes CASSADPDRQASGTEAFF.

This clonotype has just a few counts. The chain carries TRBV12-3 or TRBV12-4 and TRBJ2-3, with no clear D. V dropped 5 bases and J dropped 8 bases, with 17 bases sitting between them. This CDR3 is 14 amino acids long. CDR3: CASSTGPAPGTQYF. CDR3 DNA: TGTGCCAGCAGTACCGGGCCAGCTCCCGGTACGCAGTATTTT.

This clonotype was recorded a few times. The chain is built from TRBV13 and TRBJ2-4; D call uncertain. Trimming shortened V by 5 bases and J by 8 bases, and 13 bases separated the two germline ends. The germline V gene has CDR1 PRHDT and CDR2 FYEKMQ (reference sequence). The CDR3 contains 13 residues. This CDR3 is CASSPRRMDIQYF. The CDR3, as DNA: TGTGCCAGCAGCCCCAGGCGGATGGACATTCAGTACTTC.

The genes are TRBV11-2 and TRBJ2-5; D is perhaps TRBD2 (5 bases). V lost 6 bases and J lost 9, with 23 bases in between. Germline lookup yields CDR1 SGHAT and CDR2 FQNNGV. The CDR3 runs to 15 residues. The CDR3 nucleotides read TGTGCCAGCAGTCCAACCCGGAGGCTAGAACCGGCCCAGTACTTC. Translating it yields CASSPTRRLEPAQYF.

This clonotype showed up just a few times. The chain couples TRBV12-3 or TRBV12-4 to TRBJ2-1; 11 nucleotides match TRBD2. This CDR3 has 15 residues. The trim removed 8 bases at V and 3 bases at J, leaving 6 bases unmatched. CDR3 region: CASLAGGLFYNEQFF. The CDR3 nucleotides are TGTGCCAGCCTAGCGGGGGGCCTATTCTACAATGAGCAGTTCTTC.

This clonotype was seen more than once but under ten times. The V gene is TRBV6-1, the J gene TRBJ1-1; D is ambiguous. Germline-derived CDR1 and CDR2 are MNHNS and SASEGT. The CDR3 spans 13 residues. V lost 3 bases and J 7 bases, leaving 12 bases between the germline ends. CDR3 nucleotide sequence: TGTGCCAGCAGTGACCCGGGAAAACTTGAAGCTTTCTTT. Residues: CASSDPGKLEAFF.

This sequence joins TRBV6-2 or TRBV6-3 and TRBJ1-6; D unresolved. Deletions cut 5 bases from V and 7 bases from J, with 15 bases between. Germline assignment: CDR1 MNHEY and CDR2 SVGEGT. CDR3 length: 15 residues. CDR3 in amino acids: CASSPILRRNSPLHF. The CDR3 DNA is TGTGCCAGCAGTCCGATCCTAAGAAGGAATTCACCCCTCCACTTT.

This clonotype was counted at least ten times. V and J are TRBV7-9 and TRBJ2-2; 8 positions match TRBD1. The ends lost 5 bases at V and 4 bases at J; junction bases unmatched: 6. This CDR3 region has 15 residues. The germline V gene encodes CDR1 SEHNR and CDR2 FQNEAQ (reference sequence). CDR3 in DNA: TGTGCCAGCAGCCATAGGACAGGGACCACCGGGGAGCTGTTTTTT. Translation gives CASSHRTGTTGELFF. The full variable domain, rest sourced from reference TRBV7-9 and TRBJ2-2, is DTGVSQNPRHKITKRGQNVTFRCDPISEHNRLYWYRQTLGQGPEFLTYFQNEAQLEKSRLLSDRFSAERPKGSFSTLEIQRTEQGDSAMYLCASSHRTGTTGELFFGEGSRLTVL.

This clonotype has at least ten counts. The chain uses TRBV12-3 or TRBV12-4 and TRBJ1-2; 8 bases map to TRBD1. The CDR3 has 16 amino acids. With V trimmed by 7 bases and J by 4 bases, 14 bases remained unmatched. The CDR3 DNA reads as TGTGCCAGCACCGGGACAGGATATCATTTGGGCTATGGCTACACCTTC. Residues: CASTGTGYHLGYGYTF.

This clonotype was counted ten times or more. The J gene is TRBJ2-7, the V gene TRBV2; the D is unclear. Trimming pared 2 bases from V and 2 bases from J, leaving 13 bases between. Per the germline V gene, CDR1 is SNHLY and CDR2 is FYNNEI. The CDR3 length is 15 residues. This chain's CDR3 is CASSENERGPYEQYF. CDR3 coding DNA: TGTGCCAGCAGTGAAAACGAAAGAGGTCCCTACGAGCAGTACTTC.

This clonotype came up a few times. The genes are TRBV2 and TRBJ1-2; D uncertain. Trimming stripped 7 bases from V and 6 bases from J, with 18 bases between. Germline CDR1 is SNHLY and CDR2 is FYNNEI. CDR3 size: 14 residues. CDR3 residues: CASIPVGVIHGYTF. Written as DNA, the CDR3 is TGTGCCAGCATCCCCGTCGGGGTTATCCATGGCTACACCTTC. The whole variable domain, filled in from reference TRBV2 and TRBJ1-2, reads EPEVTQTPSHQVTQMGQEVILRCVPISNHLYFYWYRQILGQKVEFLVSFYNNEISEKSEIFDDQFSVERPDGSNFTLKIRSTKLEDSAMYFCASIPVGVIHGYTFGSGTRLTVV.

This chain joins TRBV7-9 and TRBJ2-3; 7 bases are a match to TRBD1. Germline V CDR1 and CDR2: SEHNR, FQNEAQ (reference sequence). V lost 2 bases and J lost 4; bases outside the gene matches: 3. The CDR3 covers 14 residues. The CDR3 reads CASSLQQGPDTQYF. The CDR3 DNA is TGTGCCAGCAGCTTACAACAGGGGCCAGATACGCAGTATTTT.

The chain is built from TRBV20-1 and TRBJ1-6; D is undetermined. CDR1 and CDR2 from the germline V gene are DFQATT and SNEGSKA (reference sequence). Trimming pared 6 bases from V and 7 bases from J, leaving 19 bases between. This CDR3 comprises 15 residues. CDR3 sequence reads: CSATPDGVVNSPLHF. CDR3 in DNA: TGCAGTGCCACCCCGGATGGGGTTGTAAATTCACCCCTCCACTTT.

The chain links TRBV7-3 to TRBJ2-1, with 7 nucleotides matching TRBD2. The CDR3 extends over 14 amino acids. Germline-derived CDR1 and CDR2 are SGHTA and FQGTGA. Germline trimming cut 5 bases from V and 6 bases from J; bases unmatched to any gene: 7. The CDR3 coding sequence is TGTGCCAGCAGCCCGCTAGCGGAAACCAATGAGCAGTTCTTC. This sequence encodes CASSPLAETNEQFF.

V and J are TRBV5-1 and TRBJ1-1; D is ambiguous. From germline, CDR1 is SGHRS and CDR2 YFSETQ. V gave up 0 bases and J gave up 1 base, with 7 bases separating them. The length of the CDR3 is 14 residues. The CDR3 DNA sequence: TGCGCCAGCAGCTTGGAGGCGGCGAACACTGAAGCTTTCTTT. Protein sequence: CASSLEAANTEAFF.